The entry below gives a single TCR beta chain sequence along with its context. The antigen remains unidentified. The study ran its PCR with 60 Vbeta and 13 Jbeta primers. The assay was immunoSEQ multiplex PCR, and TCRdb's table has in-frame clones only and misses some. There are more than 150,000 clones in the sample; 80% to 85% occur only once, and just over 2% lies in the top ten. V lost 5 bases, J lost 2 bases, and 8 bases lay in between. Germline lookup yields CDR1 SGHTA and CDR2 FQGNSA. The CDR3 totals 13 residues. The source of the sample is a study of cytomegalovirus exposure and HLA in healthy donors. Findings of the study overall: A missense DCLRE1C variant was associated with V- and J-gene trimming of TCR beta chains in a later analysis, and an independent cohort replicated the association. Sequences of the TCR beta chain were said to predict the HLA-A and HLA-B alleles of most subjects accurately.

The chain combines TRBV7-2 with TRBJ2-3; no clear D. This clonotype was sampled from a young woman in good health and CMV-seropositive. Sequencing was performed on PBMCs. Here the CDR3 DNA reads TGTGCCAGCAGCCAGAATCCCACAGATACGCAGTATTTT. Its translation: CASSQNPTDTQYF.